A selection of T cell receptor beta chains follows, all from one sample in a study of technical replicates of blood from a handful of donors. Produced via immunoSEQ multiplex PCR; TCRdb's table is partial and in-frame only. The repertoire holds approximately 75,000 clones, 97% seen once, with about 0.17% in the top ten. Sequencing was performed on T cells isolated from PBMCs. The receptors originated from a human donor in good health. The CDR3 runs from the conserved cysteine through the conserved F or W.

cdr3_aa: CASRPTGGSEAFF; v_call: TRBV27; j_call: TRBJ1-1
cdr3_aa: CASSKGAGHEQYF; v_call: TRBV21-1; j_call: TRBJ2-7
cdr3_aa: CASSLSTPDGSGYTDTQYF; v_call: TRBV7-8; j_call: TRBJ2-3
cdr3_aa: CASSETPLYGYTF; v_call: TRBV27; j_call: TRBJ1-2
cdr3_aa: CASSFGQGVYGYTF; v_call: TRBV28; j_call: TRBJ1-2
cdr3_aa: CASSLKGLAGDVVNNEQFF; v_call: TRBV5-1; j_call: TRBJ2-1
cdr3_aa: CASSDGQEYNSPLHF; v_call: TRBV7-9; j_call: TRBJ1-6
cdr3_aa: CASSSTSGLATYEQYF; v_call: TRBV13; j_call: TRBJ2-7
cdr3_aa: CASSIGAGSYEQYF; v_call: TRBV19; j_call: TRBJ2-7
cdr3_aa: CASSPSGGNSGNTIYF; v_call: TRBV18; j_call: TRBJ1-3
cdr3_aa: CASSTFGLADTDTQYF; v_call: TRBV19; j_call: TRBJ2-3
cdr3_aa: CASTESPSRNTGELFF; v_call: TRBV25-1; j_call: TRBJ2-2
cdr3_aa: CASSELSGGTDTQYF; v_call: TRBV10-1; j_call: TRBJ2-3
cdr3_aa: CASSLVPGGRSDEQFF; v_call: TRBV7-8; j_call: TRBJ2-1
cdr3_aa: CASHVAVNTEAFF; v_call: TRBV28; j_call: TRBJ1-1
cdr3_aa: CASSATGRKTREQFF; v_call: TRBV10-1; j_call: TRBJ2-1
cdr3_aa: CASSSGGSLNEQFF; v_call: TRBV5-1; j_call: TRBJ2-1
cdr3_aa: CASLKTDGYEQYF; v_call: TRBV28; j_call: TRBJ2-7
cdr3_aa: CASSFGQGVPYEQYF; v_call: TRBV5-1; j_call: TRBJ2-7
cdr3_aa: CASSGYRGRIEQFF; v_call: TRBV2; j_call: TRBJ2-1
cdr3_aa: CAWSSDRGGTIYF; v_call: TRBV30; j_call: TRBJ1-3
cdr3_aa: CASSSGLAYEQYF; v_call: TRBV11-2; j_call: TRBJ2-7
cdr3_aa: CASSPRGRELTGELFF; v_call: TRBV14; j_call: TRBJ2-2
cdr3_aa: CASSTASGRDPEQYF; v_call: TRBV28; j_call: TRBJ2-7
cdr3_aa: CASSESGIGELFF; v_call: TRBV6-1; j_call: TRBJ2-2
cdr3_aa: CASSLGTAGGYTF; v_call: TRBV27; j_call: TRBJ1-2
cdr3_aa: CAWTLKGARNEQFF; v_call: TRBV30; j_call: TRBJ2-1
cdr3_aa: CASSSRGGAISEAFF; v_call: TRBV5-4; j_call: TRBJ1-1
cdr3_aa: CASSLYQRLGETQYF; v_call: TRBV5-1; j_call: TRBJ2-5
cdr3_aa: CASGEQGYEQYF; v_call: TRBV6-1; j_call: TRBJ2-7
cdr3_aa: CASSGISGVTDTQYF; v_call: TRBV10-1; j_call: TRBJ2-3
cdr3_aa: CASSYSKMGLSYEQYF; v_call: TRBV6-6; j_call: TRBJ2-7
cdr3_aa: CASSLGTGGNQPQHF; v_call: TRBV27; j_call: TRBJ1-5
cdr3_aa: CSVEDPESITEAFF; v_call: TRBV29-1; j_call: TRBJ1-1
cdr3_aa: CASSQGTGANEQFF; v_call: TRBV4-2; j_call: TRBJ2-1
cdr3_aa: CASSFLMGQGADEQFF; v_call: TRBV7-2; j_call: TRBJ2-1
cdr3_aa: CASSLQGFDTGELFF; v_call: TRBV5-1; j_call: TRBJ2-2
cdr3_aa: CASSEGTGLDTQYF; v_call: TRBV6-1; j_call: TRBJ2-3
cdr3_aa: CASSPTGGLVNTIYF; v_call: TRBV7-2; j_call: TRBJ1-3
cdr3_aa: CASITIGGGFAYNEQFF; v_call: TRBV28; j_call: TRBJ2-1
cdr3_aa: CASSVEGAGGYTF; v_call: TRBV2; j_call: TRBJ1-2
cdr3_aa: CASSPQQGNLQPQHF; v_call: TRBV28; j_call: TRBJ1-5
cdr3_aa: CASSQRTVGTEAFF; v_call: TRBV5-4; j_call: TRBJ1-1
cdr3_aa: CASSESREISEQYF; v_call: TRBV6-5; j_call: TRBJ2-7
cdr3_aa: CASSGKGLVNNEQFF; v_call: TRBV5-1; j_call: TRBJ2-1
cdr3_aa: CASSDYRDRVCEQYF; v_call: TRBV25-1; j_call: TRBJ2-7
cdr3_aa: CASSPSGRVPRTQYF; v_call: TRBV11-1; j_call: TRBJ2-3
cdr3_aa: CASSSIVVIDTQYF; v_call: TRBV13; j_call: TRBJ2-3
cdr3_aa: CASSYYRGPILNTEAFF; v_call: TRBV5-8; j_call: TRBJ1-1
cdr3_aa: CASSDLRTGPSEQFF; v_call: TRBV28; j_call: TRBJ2-1
cdr3_aa: CASSQEPTGPPYNEQFF; v_call: TRBV4-1; j_call: TRBJ2-1
cdr3_aa: CASSLNYGDSSYEQYF; v_call: TRBV5-1; j_call: TRBJ2-7
cdr3_aa: CASSEGLRATKNIQYF; v_call: TRBV6-1; j_call: TRBJ2-4